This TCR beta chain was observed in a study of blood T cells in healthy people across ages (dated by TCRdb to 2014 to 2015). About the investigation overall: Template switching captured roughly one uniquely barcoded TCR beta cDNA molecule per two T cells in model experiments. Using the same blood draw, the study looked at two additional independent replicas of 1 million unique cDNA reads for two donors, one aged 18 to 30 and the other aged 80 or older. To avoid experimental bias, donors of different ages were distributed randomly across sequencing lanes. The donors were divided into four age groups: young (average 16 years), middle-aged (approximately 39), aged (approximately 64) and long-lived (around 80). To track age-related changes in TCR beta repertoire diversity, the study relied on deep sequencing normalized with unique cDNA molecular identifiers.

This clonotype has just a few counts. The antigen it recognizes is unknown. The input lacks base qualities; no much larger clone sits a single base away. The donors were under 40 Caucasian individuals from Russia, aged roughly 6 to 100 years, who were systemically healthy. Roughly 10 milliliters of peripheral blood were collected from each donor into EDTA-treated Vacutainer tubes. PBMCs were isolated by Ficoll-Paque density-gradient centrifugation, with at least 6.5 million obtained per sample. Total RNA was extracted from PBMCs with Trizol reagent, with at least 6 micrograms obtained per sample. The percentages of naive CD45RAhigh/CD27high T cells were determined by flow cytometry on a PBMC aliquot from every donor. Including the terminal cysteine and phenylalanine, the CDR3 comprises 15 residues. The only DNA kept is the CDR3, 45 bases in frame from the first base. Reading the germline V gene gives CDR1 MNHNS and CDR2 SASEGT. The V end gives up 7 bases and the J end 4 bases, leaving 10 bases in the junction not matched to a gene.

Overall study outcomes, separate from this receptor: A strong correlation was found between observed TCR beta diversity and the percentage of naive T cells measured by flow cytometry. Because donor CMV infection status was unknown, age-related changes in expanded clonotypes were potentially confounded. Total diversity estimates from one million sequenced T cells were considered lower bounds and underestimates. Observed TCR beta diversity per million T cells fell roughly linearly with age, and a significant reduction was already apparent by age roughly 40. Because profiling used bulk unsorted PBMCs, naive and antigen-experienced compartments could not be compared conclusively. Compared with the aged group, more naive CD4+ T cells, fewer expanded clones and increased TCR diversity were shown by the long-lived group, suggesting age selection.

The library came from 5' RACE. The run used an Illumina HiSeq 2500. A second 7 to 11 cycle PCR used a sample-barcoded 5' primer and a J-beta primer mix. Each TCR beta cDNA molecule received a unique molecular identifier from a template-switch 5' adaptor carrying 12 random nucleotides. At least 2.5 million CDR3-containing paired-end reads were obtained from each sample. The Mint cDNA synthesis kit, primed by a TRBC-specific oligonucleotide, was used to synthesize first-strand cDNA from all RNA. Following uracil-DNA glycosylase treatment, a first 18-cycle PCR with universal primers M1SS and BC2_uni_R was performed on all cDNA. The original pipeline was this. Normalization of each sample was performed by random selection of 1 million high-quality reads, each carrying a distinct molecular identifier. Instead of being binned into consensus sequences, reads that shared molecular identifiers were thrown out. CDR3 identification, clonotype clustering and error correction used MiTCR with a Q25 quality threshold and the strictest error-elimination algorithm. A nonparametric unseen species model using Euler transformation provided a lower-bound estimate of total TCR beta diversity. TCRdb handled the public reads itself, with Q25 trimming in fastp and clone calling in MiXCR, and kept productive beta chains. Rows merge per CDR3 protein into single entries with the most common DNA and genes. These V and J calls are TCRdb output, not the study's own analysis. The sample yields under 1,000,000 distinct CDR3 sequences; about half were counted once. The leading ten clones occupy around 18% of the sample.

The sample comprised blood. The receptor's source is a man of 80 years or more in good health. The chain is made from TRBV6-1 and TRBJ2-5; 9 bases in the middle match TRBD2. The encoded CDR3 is CASMNLPGLAETQYF. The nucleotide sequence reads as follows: TGTGCCAGCATGAACCTCCCGGGACTAGCAGAGACCCAGTACTTC.